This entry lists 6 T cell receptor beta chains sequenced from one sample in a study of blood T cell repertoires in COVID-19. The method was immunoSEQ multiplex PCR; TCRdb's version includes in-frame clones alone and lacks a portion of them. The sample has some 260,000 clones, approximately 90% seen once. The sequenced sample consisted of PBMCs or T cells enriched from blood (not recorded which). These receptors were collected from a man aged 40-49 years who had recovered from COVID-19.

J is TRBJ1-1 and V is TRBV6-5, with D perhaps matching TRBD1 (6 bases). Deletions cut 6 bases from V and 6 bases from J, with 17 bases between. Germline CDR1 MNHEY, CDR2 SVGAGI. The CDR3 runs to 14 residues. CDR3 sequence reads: CASRPLRTESEAFF. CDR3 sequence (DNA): TGTGCCAGCAGGCCCTTAAGGACAGAATCTGAAGCTTTCTTT.

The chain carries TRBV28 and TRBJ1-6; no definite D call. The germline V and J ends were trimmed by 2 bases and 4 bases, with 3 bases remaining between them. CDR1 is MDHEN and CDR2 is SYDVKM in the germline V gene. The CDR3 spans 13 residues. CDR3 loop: CASSLTYNSPLHF. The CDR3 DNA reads TGTGCCAGCAGTTTAACATATAATTCACCCCTCCACTTT.

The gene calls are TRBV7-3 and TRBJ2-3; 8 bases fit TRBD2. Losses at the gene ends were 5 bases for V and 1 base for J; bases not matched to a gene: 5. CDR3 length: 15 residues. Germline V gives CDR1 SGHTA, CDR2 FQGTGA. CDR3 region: CASSPQAGGTDTQYF. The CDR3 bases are TGTGCCAGCAGCCCCCAAGCGGGAGGCACAGATACGCAGTATTTT.

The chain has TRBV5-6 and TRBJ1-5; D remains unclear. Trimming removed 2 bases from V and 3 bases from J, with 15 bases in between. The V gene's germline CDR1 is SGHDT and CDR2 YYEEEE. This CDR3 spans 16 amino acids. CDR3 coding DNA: TGTGCCAGCAGCTTCTCTCTCTCGCCTAACAATCAGCCCCAGCATTTT. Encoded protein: CASSFSLSPNNQPQHF.

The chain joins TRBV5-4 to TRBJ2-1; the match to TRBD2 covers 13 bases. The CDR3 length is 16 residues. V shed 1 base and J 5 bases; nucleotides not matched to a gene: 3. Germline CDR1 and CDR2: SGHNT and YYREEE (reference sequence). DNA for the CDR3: TGTGCCAGCAGCTTGATGACTAGCGGGGGGAACAATGAGCAGTTCTTC. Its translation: CASSLMTSGGNNEQFF.

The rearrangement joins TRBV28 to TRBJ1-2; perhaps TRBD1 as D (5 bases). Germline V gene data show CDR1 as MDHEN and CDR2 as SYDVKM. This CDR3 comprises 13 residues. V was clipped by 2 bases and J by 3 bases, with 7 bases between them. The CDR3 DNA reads TGTGCCAGCAGTTTAACGACAGACTATGGCTACACCTTC. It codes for CASSLTTDYGYTF.